A selection of T cell receptor beta chains follows, all from one sample in a study of T cell responses to AZD1222 COVID-19 vaccine. The assay was immunoSEQ multiplex PCR, and TCRdb's table has in-frame clones only and misses some. The table includes under 200,000 clones, about nine tenths detected once. Sample: peripheral blood, taken on day 0 of AZD1222 vaccination. These receptors all come from an adult in good health. The CDR3 runs from the conserved cysteine through the conserved F or W. Each record gives: CDR3 protein, CDR3 DNA, J gene, clone size, D gene, V gene. D genes are given only for firm matches. Clone size is given for some rows only: seen once, a few or many times, or a class if the clone is expanded.

cdr3_aa: CASRQTGVRAFF
cdr3_nt: TGTGCCAGCAGACAGACAGGGGTTCGAGCTTTCTTT
j_call: TRBJ1-1
clone_size: .
d_call: TRBD1
v_call: TRBV28

cdr3_aa: CATLGLAGEQYF
cdr3_nt: TGTGCCACATTAGGACTAGCGGGGGAGCAGTACTTC
j_call: TRBJ2-7
clone_size: .
d_call: TRBD2
v_call: TRBV10-3

cdr3_aa: CASSQTGPYEGYTF
cdr3_nt: TGTGCCAGCAGCCAGACAGGGCCCTATGAGGGCTACACCTTC
j_call: TRBJ1-2
clone_size: .
d_call: TRBD1
v_call: TRBV3-1/TRBV3-2

cdr3_aa: CASSYLGERVNTGELFF
cdr3_nt: TGTGCCAGCAGCTACCTGGGGGAGAGGGTGAACACCGGGGAGCTGTTTTTT
j_call: TRBJ2-2
clone_size: .
d_call: .
v_call: TRBV5-4

cdr3_aa: CASSVGGEGTQYF
cdr3_nt: TGTGCCAGCAGCGTAGGTGGGGAGGGTACGCAGTATTTT
j_call: TRBJ2-3
clone_size: .
d_call: TRBD2
v_call: TRBV9

cdr3_aa: CASSLMVDQPQHF
cdr3_nt: TGCGCCAGCAGCTTGATGGTGGATCAGCCCCAGCATTTT
j_call: TRBJ1-5
clone_size: .
d_call: .
v_call: TRBV5-1

cdr3_aa: CASSPKAGTEAFF
cdr3_nt: TGCGCCAGCAGCCCAAAGGCCGGGACTGAAGCTTTCTTT
j_call: TRBJ1-1
clone_size: .
d_call: .
v_call: TRBV4-3

cdr3_aa: CASSLGHKGTVGLTDTQYF
cdr3_nt: TGTGCCAGCAGTTTAGGACATAAGGGGACGGTTGGACTCACAGATACGCAGTATTTT
j_call: TRBJ2-3
clone_size: .
d_call: .
v_call: TRBV28

cdr3_aa: CATRGFSNQPQHF
cdr3_nt: TGTGCCACACGGGGGTTTAGCAATCAGCCCCAGCATTTT
j_call: TRBJ1-5
clone_size: .
d_call: .
v_call: TRBV7-8

cdr3_aa: CAWKGQLMNTEAFF
cdr3_nt: TGTGCCTGGAAGGGACAGCTTATGAACACTGAAGCTTTCTTT
j_call: TRBJ1-1
clone_size: .
d_call: TRBD1
v_call: TRBV30

cdr3_aa: CASSDPGAAYGYTF
cdr3_nt: TGTGCCAGCAGTGACCCGGGGGCGGCCTATGGCTACACCTTC
j_call: TRBJ1-2
clone_size: .
d_call: .
v_call: TRBV2

cdr3_aa: CASSNYPGAQGNTIYF
cdr3_nt: TGTGCCAGTAGTAACTACCCGGGTGCGCAAGGAAACACCATATATTTT
j_call: TRBJ1-3
clone_size: .
d_call: .
v_call: TRBV19

cdr3_aa: CASRAGATNEKLFF
cdr3_nt: TGTGCCAGCCGGGCAGGCGCAACTAATGAAAAACTGTTTTTT
j_call: TRBJ1-4
clone_size: once
d_call: .
v_call: TRBV6-5

cdr3_aa: CASSLVGFEAFF
cdr3_nt: TGTGCCAGCAGCTTAGTGGGATTTGAAGCTTTCTTT
j_call: TRBJ1-1
clone_size: .
d_call: .
v_call: TRBV11-2

cdr3_aa: CASSQVARGVAKNIQYF
cdr3_nt: TGTGCCAGCAGCCAAGTGGCCAGGGGAGTTGCCAAAAACATTCAGTACTTC
j_call: TRBJ2-4
clone_size: .
d_call: .
v_call: TRBV3-1/TRBV3-2

cdr3_aa: CASSLEFQHYSYEQYF
cdr3_nt: TGCGCCAGCAGCTTGGAATTCCAGCATTACTCCTACGAGCAGTACTTC
j_call: TRBJ2-7
clone_size: .
d_call: .
v_call: TRBV5-1

cdr3_aa: CASSSRVGANIQYF
cdr3_nt: TGTGCCAGCAGCTCCCGGGTGGGGGCGAATATTCAGTACTTC
j_call: TRBJ2-4
clone_size: .
d_call: .
v_call: TRBV28

cdr3_aa: CASSSKVGTSGSSGIQYF
cdr3_nt: TGTGCCAGCAGCTCTAAAGTGGGGACTAGCGGGAGTTCAGGCATTCAGTACTTC
j_call: TRBJ2-4
clone_size: .
d_call: TRBD2
v_call: TRBV5-4

cdr3_aa: CASSQVRGPVTEAFF
cdr3_nt: TGTGCCAGCAGCCAAGTACGGGGGCCGGTCACTGAAGCTTTCTTT
j_call: TRBJ1-1
clone_size: few
d_call: .
v_call: TRBV14

cdr3_aa: CASSLQGNGYTF
cdr3_nt: TGTGCCAGCAGTCTACAGGGGAATGGCTACACCTTC
j_call: TRBJ1-2
clone_size: .
d_call: TRBD1
v_call: TRBV2

cdr3_aa: CASSLGIEQYF
cdr3_nt: TGTGCCAGCAGCCTGGGGATCGAGCAGTACTTC
j_call: TRBJ2-7
clone_size: .
d_call: .
v_call: TRBV3-1/TRBV3-2

cdr3_aa: CASSEDGGVDTQYF
cdr3_nt: TGTGCCAGCAGTGAAGACGGAGGGGTGGATACGCAGTATTTT
j_call: TRBJ2-3
clone_size: once
d_call: .
v_call: TRBV6-1

cdr3_aa: CAITRQGNKDQPQHF
cdr3_nt: TGTGCCATCACCCGGCAGGGAAACAAGGATCAGCCCCAGCATTTT
j_call: TRBJ1-5
clone_size: .
d_call: .
v_call: TRBV10-3

cdr3_aa: CASSLGQGRPPQHF
cdr3_nt: TGTGCCAGCAGTTTGGGACAGGGTAGGCCGCCCCAGCATTTT
j_call: TRBJ1-5
clone_size: .
d_call: TRBD1
v_call: TRBV28

cdr3_aa: CASSMGMNTEAFF
cdr3_nt: TGTGCCAGTAGTATGGGTATGAACACTGAAGCTTTCTTT
j_call: TRBJ1-1
clone_size: .
d_call: .
v_call: TRBV19

cdr3_aa: CTSSQPQLGTGGGYTF
cdr3_nt: TGCACCAGCAGCCAACCACAACTCGGGACAGGGGGCGGCTACACCTTC
j_call: TRBJ1-2
clone_size: .
d_call: .
v_call: TRBV1

cdr3_aa: CASSEAGTPFRYF
cdr3_nt: TGCGCCAGCAGTGAGGCCGGGACACCATTCCGGTACTTC
j_call: TRBJ2-7
clone_size: .
d_call: .
v_call: TRBV10-2

cdr3_aa: CASSYRGRPDAEAFF
cdr3_nt: TGTGCCAGCAGTTACCGGGGCAGGCCCGATGCAGAAGCTTTCTTT
j_call: TRBJ1-1
clone_size: .
d_call: .
v_call: TRBV6-2/TRBV6-3

cdr3_aa: CASSAAPGARTGELFF
cdr3_nt: TGTGCCAGCAGTGCCGCCCCAGGAGCGCGGACCGGGGAGCTGTTTTTT
j_call: TRBJ2-2
clone_size: .
d_call: .
v_call: TRBV9

cdr3_aa: CASSFRDGYGYTF
cdr3_nt: TGTGCCAGCAGTTTTCGGGACGGCTATGGCTACACCTTC
j_call: TRBJ1-2
clone_size: .
d_call: .
v_call: TRBV27

cdr3_aa: CASSLSEWGPQHF
cdr3_nt: TGTGCCAGCAGTTTATCAGAGTGGGGGCCCCAGCATTTT
j_call: TRBJ1-5
clone_size: .
d_call: .
v_call: TRBV28

cdr3_aa: CASSISKGPYEQYF
cdr3_nt: TGTGCCAGTAGTATTTCGAAAGGGCCCTACGAGCAGTACTTC
j_call: TRBJ2-7
clone_size: .
d_call: .
v_call: TRBV19

cdr3_aa: CASEDRTYEQYF
cdr3_nt: TGTGCCAGTGAAGACAGAACCTACGAGCAGTACTTC
j_call: TRBJ2-7
clone_size: .
d_call: .
v_call: TRBV19

cdr3_aa: CASSSPVEPGTQYF
cdr3_nt: TGTGCCAGCAGTTCCCCGGTGGAACCGGGGACCCAGTACTTC
j_call: TRBJ2-5
clone_size: .
d_call: .
v_call: TRBV28

cdr3_aa: CASSGTGGAYGYTF
cdr3_nt: TGTGCCAGCAGCGGTACAGGGGGCGCATATGGCTACACCTTC
j_call: TRBJ1-2
clone_size: .
d_call: TRBD1
v_call: TRBV5-4

cdr3_aa: CASSQGSGTSGPTDTQYF
cdr3_nt: TGTGCCAGCAGCCAAGGTAGTGGGACTAGCGGACCCACAGATACGCAGTATTTT
j_call: TRBJ2-3
clone_size: .
d_call: TRBD2
v_call: TRBV14

cdr3_aa: CASSLVTGVNSPLHF
cdr3_nt: TGTGCCAGCAGCTTAGTGACAGGGGTCAATTCACCCCTCCACTTT
j_call: TRBJ1-6
clone_size: .
d_call: TRBD1
v_call: TRBV5-6

cdr3_aa: CAWFYPRGNYGYTF
cdr3_nt: TGTGCCTGGTTCTACCCCCGAGGGAACTATGGCTACACCTTC
j_call: TRBJ1-2
clone_size: .
d_call: .
v_call: TRBV30

cdr3_aa: CASSFSGGQYF
cdr3_nt: TGTGCCAGCAGTTTTTCAGGGGGGCAGTACTTC
j_call: TRBJ2-7
clone_size: .
d_call: TRBD1
v_call: TRBV28

cdr3_aa: CASSLRQGASSGLAGVSYEQYF
cdr3_nt: TGTGCCAGCAGTTTGCGTCAGGGGGCTTCCTCAGGACTAGCGGGGGTATCCTACGAGCAGTACTTC
j_call: TRBJ2-7
clone_size: few
d_call: TRBD2
v_call: TRBV27

cdr3_aa: CASRGSGQMNTEAFF
cdr3_nt: TGTGCCAGCAGGGGTTCCGGGCAGATGAACACTGAAGCTTTCTTT
j_call: TRBJ1-1
clone_size: .
d_call: .
v_call: TRBV19

cdr3_aa: CASSPLGSRVSNEKLFF
cdr3_nt: TGTGCCAGCAGCCCACTGGGCAGCAGGGTGTCTAATGAAAAACTGTTTTTT
j_call: TRBJ1-4
clone_size: .
d_call: .
v_call: TRBV7-9

cdr3_aa: CAGSRGFGTEAFF
cdr3_nt: TGTGCCGGATCAAGGGGTTTTGGCACTGAAGCTTTCTTT
j_call: TRBJ1-1
clone_size: .
d_call: .
v_call: TRBV12-3/TRBV12-4

cdr3_aa: CAHLGFTGELFF
cdr3_nt: TGTGCCCACCTGGGCTTTACCGGGGAGCTGTTTTTT
j_call: TRBJ2-2
clone_size: .
d_call: .
v_call: TRBV30

cdr3_aa: CASSRWAGSYEQYF
cdr3_nt: TGTGCCAGCAGTAGGTGGGCAGGTTCCTACGAGCAGTACTTC
j_call: TRBJ2-7
clone_size: .
d_call: .
v_call: TRBV27

cdr3_aa: CASSSGGGGNTEAFF
cdr3_nt: TGTGCCAGCAGTTCAGGAGGGGGAGGGAACACTGAAGCTTTCTTT
j_call: TRBJ1-1
clone_size: .
d_call: .
v_call: TRBV25-1

cdr3_aa: CASRPSQGNTEAFF
cdr3_nt: TGTGCCAGCAGACCGAGCCAGGGCAACACTGAAGCTTTCTTT
j_call: TRBJ1-1
clone_size: .
d_call: .
v_call: TRBV6-4